The clone carrying this T cell receptor beta chain was seen a handful of times. Its antigen is undetermined. TCRB transcripts that were expressed got sequenced, as all of the isolated RNA had been reverse transcribed. Reads from naive, central memory and regulatory T cell samples averaged roughly 3.8 million. The method was immunoSEQ multiplex PCR; TCRdb's version includes in-frame clones alone and lacks a portion of them. The sample lists around 250,000 clones, around 21% occurring once. The data originate from a study of beta chain features in type 1 diabetes. This CDR3 has 16 residues. Trimming removed 0 bases from V and 4 bases from J, with 14 bases in between. CDR1 is MGHRA and CDR2 is YSYEKL in the germline V gene. Notes on the study in general: The question of HLA type influencing TCRB rearrangement was one that remained unresolved here. Junctions at VDJ sites from type 1 diabetes patients had fewer insertions and more deletions. Researchers reported that naive, central memory and Treg TCRB repertoires appeared more similar in patients than in healthy donors. Shorter TCRB CDR3s, moderately but significantly so, marked every one of the four CD4+ subsets in Type 1 diabetes patients.

This TCR was sampled from a woman aged 40 to 55 with type 1 diabetes. The chain joins TRBV4-1 to TRBJ2-3; a possible D gene is TRBD2 (6 bases). Input material: naive CD4+ T cells from blood. The CDR3, as DNA: TGCGCCAGCAGCCAAGAGGTCGGGGGTGGCGCAGATACGCAGTATTTT. It translates to CASSQEVGGGADTQYF.